Each of the 22 T cell receptor beta chains below was sequenced from the same sample in a study of blood T cell repertoires in COVID-19. This table comes from immunoSEQ multiplex PCR, and its TCRdb copy is limited to in-frame clones, with some not included. Found here are about 280,000 clones, almost 85% of them singletons; the top ten hold roughly 5.3%. Specimen: peripheral blood. These receptors came from a man aged 50 or older with active or convalescent COVID-19.

This clone was seen a handful of times. The CDR3 DNA sequence: TGTGCCAGCAGTGTATCGGGGATTGGGAATCAGCCCCAGCATTTT. Translating gives CASSVSGIGNQPQHF. The rearrangement joins TRBV2 to TRBJ1-5; D gene unclear. CDR3 length equals 15 residues. Germline CDR1 and CDR2: SNHLY and FYNNEI. Between the trimmed V and J ends, which lost 4 bases and 4 bases, there was a span of 14 bases.

Details on this clone: An end of the junction differs from the germline gene, which may be a read error. V usage is TRBV20-1 and J usage is TRBJ1-2, with D perhaps matching TRBD1 (5 bases). The CDR3 is 11 amino acids. The germline gives CDR1 DFQATT, CDR2 SNEGSKA (reference sequence). This CDR3 reads CSARDDRQHFF. The CDR3 DNA reads TGCAGTGCTAGAGATGACAGACAGCACTTTTTC.

The genes are TRBV11-2 and TRBJ2-1; a weak D match, TRBD1 (6 bases). The CDR3 length is 16 residues. The V and J ends lost 5 bases and 0 bases respectively, with 14 bases between them. The germline V gene encodes CDR1 SGHAT and CDR2 FQNNGV. CDR3 DNA sequence: TGTGCCAGCAGCCTACCCAGGGGAGTCTCCTACAATGAGCAGTTCTTC. Translating gives CASSLPRGVSYNEQFF. Using reference TRBV11-2 and TRBJ2-1 for the parts outside the CDR3, the full variable domain is EAGVAQSPRYKIIEKRQSVAFWCNPISGHATLYWYQQILGQGPKLLIQFQNNGVVDDSQLPKDRFSAERLKGVDSTLKIQPAKLEDSAVYLCASSLPRGVSYNEQFFGPGTRLTVL.

Here the CDR3 reads CATQAAYEQYF. Here the CDR3 DNA reads TGTGCCACCCAGGCAGCCTACGAGCAGTACTTC. This rearrangement joins TRBV2 to TRBJ2-7; no definite D call. The CDR3 extends over 11 amino acids. Germline V lookup: CDR1 SNHLY, CDR2 FYNNEI. The V end was cut by 10 bases, the J end by 2 bases, with 9 bases between.

This chain connects TRBV19 to TRBJ1-1; perhaps TRBD1 as D (5 bases). Trimming shortened V by 4 bases and J by 0 bases, and 12 bases separated the two germline ends. The V gene's germline CDR1 is LNHDA and CDR2 SQIVND (reference sequence). The CDR3 covers 15 residues. The chain's CDR3 is CASSTSGLVNTEAFF. The CDR3 nucleotides are TGTGCCAGTAGTACCTCGGGACTAGTGAACACTGAAGCTTTCTTT.

This chain uses TRBV11-2 with TRBJ2-2; TRBD1 matches 10 bases. V dropped 7 bases and J dropped 4; count of bases not matched to a gene: 9. This CDR3 is 16 amino acids long. Germline CDR1 SGHAT, CDR2 FQNNGV. In nucleotides, the CDR3 is TGTGCCAGCACCCCCAAGGGACAGGGGTTCACCGGGGAGCTGTTTTTT. It translates to CASTPKGQGFTGELFF.

The chain employs TRBV30 and TRBJ2-1; D call uncertain. Trimming cost V 5 bases and J 1 base, with 3 bases left between them. In germline, CDR1 is GTSNPN, CDR2 SVGIG (reference sequence). The CDR3 has 11 residues. This chain's CDR3 is CAWLSYNEQFF. CDR3 bases: TGTGCCTGGCTTTCCTACAATGAGCAGTTCTTC.

V usage is TRBV7-2 and J usage is TRBJ2-3, with TRBD2 identical over 10 bases. The germline CDR1 and CDR2 sequences are SGHTA and FQGNSA. The CDR3 loop spans 16 amino acids. J lost 0 bases, V lost 5 bases, and 5 bases had no gene match. The CDR3 bases are TGTGCCAGCAGCCTCACACTAGCGGGAAGCACAGATACGCAGTATTTT. It encodes CASSLTLAGSTDTQYF.

This clone came up once. The chain carries TRBV5-1 and TRBJ1-1; a possible D gene is TRBD1 (6 bases). The CDR3 is 15 amino acids. From germline, CDR1 is SGHRS and CDR2 YFSETQ. Trimming stripped 4 bases from V and 0 bases from J, with 13 bases between. The CDR3 spells CASSPLQGMNTEAFF. DNA of the CDR3: TGCGCCAGCAGCCCTCTACAGGGCATGAACACTGAAGCTTTCTTT.

The chain is built from TRBV5-1 and TRBJ1-1; possibly TRBD1 for D (6 bases). The CDR3 loop spans 14 amino acids. The germline CDR1 and CDR2 sequences are SGHRS and YFSETQ. Trimming shortened V by 2 bases and J by 6 bases, and 14 bases separated the two germline ends. CDR3 sequence (DNA): TGCGCCAGCAGCTTCACCGGGACAACGGCTGAAGCTTTCTTT. This encodes CASSFTGTTAEAFF.

The chain recombines TRBV28 with TRBJ1-2, with D possibly TRBD1 on 6 matching bases. Germline V gene data show CDR1 as MDHEN and CDR2 as SYDVKM. Trimming pared 5 bases from V and 4 bases from J, leaving 20 bases between. The CDR3 spans 16 residues. This CDR3 is CASSGSPIGQLYGYTF. In nucleotides, the CDR3 is TGTGCCAGCAGTGGAAGCCCCATCGGACAGCTCTATGGCTACACCTTC.

V and J are TRBV2 and TRBJ2-2; TRBD2 agrees at 9 bases. V was pared by 6 bases and J by 5 bases, with 7 bases of the junction left unmatched. Germline V lookup: CDR1 SNHLY, CDR2 FYNNEI. The CDR3 totals 15 residues. The CDR3 reads CASSIALAGTGELFF. The CDR3 bases are TGTGCCAGCAGCATAGCCCTAGCGGGGACCGGGGAGCTGTTTTTT. Full variable domain (remainder filled in from reference TRBV2 and TRBJ2-2): EPEVTQTPSHQVTQMGQEVILRCVPISNHLYFYWYRQILGQKVEFLVSFYNNEISEKSEIFDDQFSVERPDGSNFTLKIRSTKLEDSAMYFCASSIALAGTGELFFGEGSRLTVL.

This clone was recorded once. V and J are TRBV2 and TRBJ2-7; possible D gene TRBD2, 5 bases. V dropped 4 bases and J dropped 3 bases, with 7 bases sitting between them. The V gene's germline CDR1 is SNHLY and CDR2 FYNNEI. There are 12 residues in the CDR3. The CDR3 DNA reads as TGTGCCAGCAGTGGAGGAGGCTACGAGCAGTACTTC. It translates to CASSGGGYEQYF. Based on the CDR3 plus reference TRBV2 and TRBJ2-7, the full variable domain is EPEVTQTPSHQVTQMGQEVILRCVPISNHLYFYWYRQILGQKVEFLVSFYNNEISEKSEIFDDQFSVERPDGSNFTLKIRSTKLEDSAMYFCASSGGGYEQYFGPGTRLTVT.

The CDR3 is CASSVRTGPKEVMNTEAFF. CDR3 coding DNA: TGTGCCAGCAGCGTGCGGACAGGGCCTAAAGAGGTGATGAACACTGAAGCTTTCTTT. The V call is TRBV9, the J call TRBJ1-1, with 8 bases that match TRBD1. The germline CDR1 and CDR2 sequences are SGDLS and YYNGEE. The CDR3 contains 19 residues. The V segment lost 2 bases and the J segment 0 bases; nucleotides outside the gene matches: 15. Looking up the rest from reference TRBV9 and TRBJ1-1 gives the full variable domain: DSGVTQTPKHLITATGQRVTLRCSPRSGDLSVYWYQQSLDQGLQFLIQYYNGEERAKGNILERFSAQQFPDLHSELNLSSLELGDSALYFCASSVRTGPKEVMNTEAFFGQGTRLTVV.

The genes are TRBV5-5 and TRBJ1-1; D uncertain. The CDR3 covers 12 residues. CDR1 SGHKS and CDR2 YYEKEE come from the germline V gene (reference sequence). The V and J ends lost 0 bases and 8 bases respectively, with 8 bases between them. CDR3 nucleotides: TGTGCCAGCAGCTTGGAGGTCGGGGAAGCTTTCTTT. It is translated as CASSLEVGEAFF.

CDR3 sequence (DNA): TGTGCCAGCAGCTTAGTTGGGGACACTAGCACAGATACGCAGTATTTT. It encodes CASSLVGDTSTDTQYF. The chain joins TRBV7-2 to TRBJ2-3; weak D call: TRBD1 (6 bases). Per germline, CDR1 SGHTA and CDR2 FQGNSA. Trimming cost V 1 base and J 0 bases, with 11 bases left between them. The CDR3 spans 16 residues. The full variable domain, rest sourced from reference TRBV7-2 and TRBJ2-3, is GAGVSQSPSNKVTEKGKDVELRCDPISGHTALYWYRQSLGQGLEFLIYFQGNSAPDKSGLPSDRFSAERTGGSVSTLTIQRTQQEDSAVYLCASSLVGDTSTDTQYFGPGTRLTVL.

This sequence joins TRBV18 and TRBJ1-5; 10 bases are a match to TRBD1. The CDR3 is made up of 15 amino acids. V was pared by 6 bases and J by 6 bases, with 8 bases of the junction left unmatched. Germline loops: CDR1 KGHSH, CDR2 LQKENI. The CDR3: CASSPGTGDSQPQHF. The CDR3 DNA sequence: TGTGCCAGCTCTCCTGGGACAGGGGATAGTCAGCCCCAGCATTTT.

This chain joins TRBV18 and TRBJ1-3, with D possibly TRBD1 on 6 matching bases. V lost 0 bases and J 4 bases, leaving 10 bases between the germline ends. CDR3 length equals 15 residues. Germline V gene lookup returns CDR1 KGHSH and CDR2 LQKENI. The CDR3 here is CASSPPTGLGNTIYF. The CDR3 DNA reads TGTGCCAGCTCACCACCCACAGGGTTGGGAAACACCATATATTTT.

The J gene is TRBJ1-2, the V gene TRBV18; D unclear. V was clipped by 6 bases and J by 2 bases, with 10 bases between them. The CDR3 is 13 amino acids. Germline lookup yields CDR1 KGHSH and CDR2 LQKENI. CDR3 loop: CASSQTENYGYTF. DNA for the CDR3: TGTGCCAGCTCCCAAACAGAGAACTATGGCTACACCTTC.

V and J are TRBV6-2 or TRBV6-3 and TRBJ2-7; a weak D match, TRBD2 (5 bases). This CDR3 region has 16 residues. V was clipped by 6 bases and J by 3 bases, with 21 bases between them. Germline V gene lookup returns CDR1 MNHEY and CDR2 SVGEGT. The CDR3, as DNA: TGTGCCAGCAGCTTAGTCCCAGGTAGCGTCTACTACGAGCAGTACTTC. Protein: CASSLVPGSVYYEQYF.

J is TRBJ1-5 and V is TRBV19, with D tentatively TRBD1 (6 bases). V gave up 7 bases and J gave up 7 bases, with 17 bases separating them. CDR3 size: 14 residues. The V gene's germline CDR1 is LNHDA and CDR2 SQIVND (reference sequence). DNA of the CDR3: TGTGCCAGTAAACAGGGTGCGTACGACCAGCCCCAGCATTTT. The encoded protein is CASKQGAYDQPQHF.

A note on this clone: Other DNA sequences of this sample code for an identical CDR3. J is TRBJ1-5 and V is TRBV19; TRBD1 might be the D (5 bases). Trimming removed 2 bases at V and 2 bases at J, with 7 bases between. The CDR3 sequence is 14 residues long. Germline V gene lookup returns CDR1 LNHDA and CDR2 SQIVND (reference sequence). The CDR3 DNA is TGTGCCAGTAGTATACGGGGGGGCAATCAGCCCCAGCATTTT. It is translated as CASSIRGGNQPQHF.